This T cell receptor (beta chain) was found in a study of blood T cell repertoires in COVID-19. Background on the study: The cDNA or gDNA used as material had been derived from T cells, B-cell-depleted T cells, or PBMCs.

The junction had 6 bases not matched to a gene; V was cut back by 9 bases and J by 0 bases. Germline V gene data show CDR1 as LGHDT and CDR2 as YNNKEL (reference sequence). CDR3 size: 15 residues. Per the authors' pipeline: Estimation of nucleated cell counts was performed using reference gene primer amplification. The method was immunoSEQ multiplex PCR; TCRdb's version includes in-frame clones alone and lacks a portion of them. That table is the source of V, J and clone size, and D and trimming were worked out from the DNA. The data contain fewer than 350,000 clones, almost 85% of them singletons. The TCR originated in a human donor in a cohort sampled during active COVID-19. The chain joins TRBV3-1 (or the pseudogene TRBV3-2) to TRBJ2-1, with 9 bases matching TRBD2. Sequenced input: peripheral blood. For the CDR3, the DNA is TGTGCCAGTAAGCGGGGGGAAAGCTCCTACAATGAGCAGTTCTTC. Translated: CASKRGESSYNEQFF.